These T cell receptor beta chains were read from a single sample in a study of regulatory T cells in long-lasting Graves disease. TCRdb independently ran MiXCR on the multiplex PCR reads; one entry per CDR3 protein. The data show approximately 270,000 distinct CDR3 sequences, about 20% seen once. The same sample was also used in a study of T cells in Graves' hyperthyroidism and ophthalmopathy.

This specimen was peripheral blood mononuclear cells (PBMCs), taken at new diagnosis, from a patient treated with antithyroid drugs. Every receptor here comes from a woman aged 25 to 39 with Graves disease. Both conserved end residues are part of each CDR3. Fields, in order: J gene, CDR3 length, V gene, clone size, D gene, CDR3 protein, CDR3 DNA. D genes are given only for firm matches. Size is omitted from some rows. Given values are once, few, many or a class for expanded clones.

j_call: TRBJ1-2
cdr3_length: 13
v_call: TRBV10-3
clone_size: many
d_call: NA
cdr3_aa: CAISDGTSYGYTF
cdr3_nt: TGTGCCATCAGTGATGGGACATCCTATGGCTACACCTTC

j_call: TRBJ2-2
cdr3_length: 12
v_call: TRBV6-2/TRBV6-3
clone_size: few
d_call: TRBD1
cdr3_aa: CASQGATGELFF
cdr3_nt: TGTGCCAGCCAGGGGGCAACCGGGGAGCTGTTTTTT

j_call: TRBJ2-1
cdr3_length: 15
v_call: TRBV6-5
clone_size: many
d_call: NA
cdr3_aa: CASSYYGTDYNEQFF
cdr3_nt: TGTGCCAGCAGTTACTACGGGACGGACTACAATGAGCAGTTCTTC

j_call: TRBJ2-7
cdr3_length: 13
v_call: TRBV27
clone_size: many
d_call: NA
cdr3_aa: CASSAPPTYEQYF
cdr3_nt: TGTGCCAGCAGTGCCCCCCCTACCTACGAGCAGTACTTC

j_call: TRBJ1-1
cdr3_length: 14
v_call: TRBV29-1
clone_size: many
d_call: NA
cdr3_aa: CSGSYREDNTEAFF
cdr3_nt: TGCAGCGGTAGCTACAGGGAGGATAACACTGAAGCTTTCTTT

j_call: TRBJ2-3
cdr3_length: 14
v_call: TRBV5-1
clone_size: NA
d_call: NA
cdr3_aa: CASSLGAAGDTQYF
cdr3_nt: TGCGCCAGCAGCTTGGGGGCAGCAGGAGATACGCAGTATTTT

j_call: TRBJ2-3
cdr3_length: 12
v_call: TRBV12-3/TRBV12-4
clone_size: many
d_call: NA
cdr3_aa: CASKGGTDTQYF
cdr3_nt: TGTGCCTCGAAAGGGGGCACAGATACGCAGTATTTT

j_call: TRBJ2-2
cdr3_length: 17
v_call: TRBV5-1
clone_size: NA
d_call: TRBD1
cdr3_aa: CASSGGQTMNLTGELFF
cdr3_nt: TGCGCCAGCAGCGGGGGACAGACAATGAACCTCACCGGGGAGCTGTTTTTT

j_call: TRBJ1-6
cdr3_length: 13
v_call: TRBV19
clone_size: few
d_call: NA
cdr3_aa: CASWDTWNSPLHF
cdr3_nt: TGTGCCAGTTGGGACACGTGGAATTCACCCCTCCACTTT

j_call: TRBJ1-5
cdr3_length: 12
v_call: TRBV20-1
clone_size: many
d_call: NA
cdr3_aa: CSARVRNQPQHF
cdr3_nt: TGCAGTGCTAGAGTCCGCAATCAGCCCCAGCATTTT

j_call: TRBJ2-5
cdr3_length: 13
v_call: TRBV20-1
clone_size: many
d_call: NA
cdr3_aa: CSARDINQETQYF
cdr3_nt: TGCAGTGCTAGAGACATCAACCAAGAGACCCAGTACTTC

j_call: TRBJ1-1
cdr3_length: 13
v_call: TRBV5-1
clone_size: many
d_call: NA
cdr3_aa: CASSLSANTEAFF
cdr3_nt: TGCGCCAGCAGCTTGTCAGCGAACACTGAAGCTTTCTTT

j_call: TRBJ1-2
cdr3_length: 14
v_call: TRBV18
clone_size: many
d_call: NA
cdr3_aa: CASSPQRQSVGYTF
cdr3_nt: TGTGCCAGCTCACCACAGCGGCAGTCGGTTGGCTACACCTTC

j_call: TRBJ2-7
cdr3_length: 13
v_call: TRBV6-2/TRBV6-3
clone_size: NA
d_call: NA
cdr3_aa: CASSSYRASEQYF
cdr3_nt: TGTGCCAGCAGTTCCTACAGGGCCTCCGAGCAGTACTTC

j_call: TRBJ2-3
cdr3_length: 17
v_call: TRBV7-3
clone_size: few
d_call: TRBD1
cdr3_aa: CASSLHGGTGGTDTQYF
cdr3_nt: TGTGCCAGCAGCCTCCATGGGGGGACAGGGGGCACAGATACGCAGTATTTT

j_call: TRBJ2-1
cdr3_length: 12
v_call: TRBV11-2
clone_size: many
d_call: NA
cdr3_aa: CASSLGRTEQFF
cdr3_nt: TGTGCCAGCAGCTTAGGTCGTACTGAGCAGTTCTTC

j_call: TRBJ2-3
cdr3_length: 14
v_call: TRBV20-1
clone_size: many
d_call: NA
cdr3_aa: CSARQGPYTDTQYF
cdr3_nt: TGCAGTGCTAGACAGGGACCATACACAGATACGCAGTATTTT

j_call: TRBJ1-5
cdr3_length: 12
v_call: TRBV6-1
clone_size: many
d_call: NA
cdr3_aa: CASSGPQRPQHF
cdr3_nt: TGTGCCAGCTCTGGGCCCCAGAGGCCCCAGCATTTT

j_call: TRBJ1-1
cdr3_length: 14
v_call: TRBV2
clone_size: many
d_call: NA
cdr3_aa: CASSRRTASTEAFF
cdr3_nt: TGTGCCAGCAGCCGTAGGACAGCGTCCACTGAAGCTTTCTTT

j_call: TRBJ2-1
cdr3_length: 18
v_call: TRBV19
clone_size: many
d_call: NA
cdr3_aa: CASSIEVRGSLSYNEQFF
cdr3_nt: TGTGCCAGTAGTATAGAGGTACGAGGGTCTCTCTCCTACAATGAGCAGTTCTTC

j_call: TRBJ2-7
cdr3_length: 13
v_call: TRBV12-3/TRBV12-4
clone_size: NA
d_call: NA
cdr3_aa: CATRQGISYEQYF
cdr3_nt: TGTGCCACCCGCCAGGGTATAAGCTACGAGCAGTACTTC

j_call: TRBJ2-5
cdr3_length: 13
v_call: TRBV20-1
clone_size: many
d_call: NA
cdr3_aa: CSASLRGRETQYF
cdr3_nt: TGCAGTGCTAGTCTGAGGGGACGGGAGACCCAGTACTTC

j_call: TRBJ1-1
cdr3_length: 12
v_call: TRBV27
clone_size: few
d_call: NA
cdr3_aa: CASSGASTEAFF
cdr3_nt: TGTGCCAGCAGTGGGGCCAGCACTGAAGCTTTCTTT

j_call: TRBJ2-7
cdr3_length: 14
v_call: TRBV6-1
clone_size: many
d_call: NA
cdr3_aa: CASTRSSQAYEQYF
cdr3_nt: TGTGCCAGCACCCGGTCCTCCCAAGCCTACGAGCAGTACTTC

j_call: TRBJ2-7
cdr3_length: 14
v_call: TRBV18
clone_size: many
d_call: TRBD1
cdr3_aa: CASSPGAGGYEQYF
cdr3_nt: TGTGCCAGCTCACCCGGGGCAGGGGGCTACGAGCAGTACTTC

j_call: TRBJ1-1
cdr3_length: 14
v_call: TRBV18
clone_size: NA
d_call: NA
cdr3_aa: CASSRGNVGTEAFF
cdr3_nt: TGTGCCAGCTCACGGGGGAACGTCGGCACTGAAGCTTTCTTT

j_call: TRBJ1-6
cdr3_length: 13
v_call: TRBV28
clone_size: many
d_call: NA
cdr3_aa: CASNDQGLSPLHF
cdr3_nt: TGTGCCAGCAACGACCAGGGTCTCTCACCCCTCCACTTT

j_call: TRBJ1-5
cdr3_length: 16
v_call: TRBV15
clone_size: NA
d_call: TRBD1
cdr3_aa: CATSKLRQGSNQPQHF
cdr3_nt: TGTGCCACCAGCAAACTCCGACAGGGTAGCAATCAGCCCCAGCATTTT

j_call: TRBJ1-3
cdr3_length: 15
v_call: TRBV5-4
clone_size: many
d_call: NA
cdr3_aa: CASSRGGSSGNTIYF
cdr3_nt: TGTGCCAGCAGTAGGGGGGGGAGCTCTGGAAACACCATATATTTT

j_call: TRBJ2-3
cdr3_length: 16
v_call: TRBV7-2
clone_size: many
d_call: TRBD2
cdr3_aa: CASSLGSGGARDTQYF
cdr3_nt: TGTGCCAGCAGCTTAGGGAGCGGGGGGGCCCGGGATACGCAGTATTTT

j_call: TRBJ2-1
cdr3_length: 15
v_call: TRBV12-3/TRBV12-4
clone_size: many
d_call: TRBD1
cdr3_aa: CAINTGTDTYNEQFF
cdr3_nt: TGTGCCATCAACACCGGGACAGATACATACAATGAGCAGTTCTTC

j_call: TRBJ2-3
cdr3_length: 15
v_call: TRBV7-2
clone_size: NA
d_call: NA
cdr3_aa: CASSLGPRAWDTQYF
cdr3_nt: TGTGCCAGCAGCTTAGGTCCCAGAGCCTGGGATACGCAGTATTTT